The 19 T cell receptor beta chains listed next were all sequenced from one sample in a study of cytomegalovirus exposure and HLA in healthy donors. Repertoires were generated with immunoSEQ multiplex PCR, while TCRdb's copy carries only in-frame clones and drops some. The sample has over 150,000 clones; roughly 80% are singletons. Sequencing was done on a sample of PBMCs. The receptors derive from a woman aged 18-30 years in good health and CMV-seropositive.

The genes are TRBV4-1 and TRBJ1-1; 9 bases map to TRBD1. The CDR3 is 15 residues long. Germline values: CDR1 MGHRA, CDR2 YSYEKL. The junction had 10 bases not matched to a gene; V was cut back by 1 base and J by 10 bases. CDR3 protein: CASSQGGQGNLVAFF. CDR3 in DNA: TGCGCCAGCAGCCAAGGGGGACAGGGAAACCTGGTAGCTTTCTTT.

This clone was detected only once. Here the CDR3 reads CASSSGGESRETQYF. DNA for the CDR3: TGTGCCAGCAGCTCAGGGGGCGAGTCAAGAGAGACCCAGTACTTC. The chain links TRBV11-2 to TRBJ2-5, with 8 bases that match TRBD1. CDR1 and CDR2 (germline): SGHAT, FQNNGV. J was trimmed by 4 bases and V by 4 bases; bases with no gene match: 8. The CDR3 contains 15 residues.

This chain connects TRBV2 to TRBJ2-1; perhaps TRBD1 as D (5 bases). V was pared by 6 bases and J by 0 bases, with 6 bases between. Germline V CDR1 and CDR2: SNHLY, FYNNEI. This CDR3 comprises 13 residues. CDR3 in DNA: TGTGCCAGCAGGGGGCTCTCCTACAATGAGCAGTTCTTC. Protein: CASRGLSYNEQFF.

This chain uses TRBV12-5 with TRBJ1-3, with TRBD1 as a possible D gene (6 bases). This CDR3 comprises 13 residues. The V end lost 6 bases, the J end lost 0 bases, and 6 bases lay between the germline ends. The V gene's germline CDR1 is LGHNT and CDR2 FRNRAP. The CDR3 coding sequence is TGTGCTAGTGGGGGGGCCTCTGGAAACACCATATATTTT. Translation: CASGGASGNTIYF.

The chain recombines TRBV6-1 with TRBJ2-5, with TRBD1 as a possible D gene (5 bases). With 1 base removed from V and 2 bases from J, the gap between germline ends came to 8 bases. This CDR3 region has 14 residues. Germline V gene lookup returns CDR1 MNHNS and CDR2 SASEGT. The CDR3 region is CASSEDHRQETQYF. CDR3 in DNA: TGTGCCAGCAGTGAAGATCACAGGCAAGAGACCCAGTACTTC.

CDR3 bases: TGTGCCAGCAGCCCGACTAGCTCAGAGACCCAGTACTTC. Amino acid sequence: CASSPTSSETQYF. The genes are TRBV7-6 and TRBJ2-5, with 7 bases identical to TRBD2. The CDR3 is 13 amino acids. Trimming at V came to 5 bases and at J to 4 bases, leaving 4 bases not matched to a gene. Germline CDR1 SGHVS, CDR2 FNYEAQ.

This rearrangement joins TRBV6-1 to TRBJ1-5; weak D call: TRBD1 (6 bases). The ends were cut back, 7 bases at V and 6 bases at J, with 16 bases in the middle. The length of the CDR3 is 14 residues. CDR1 MNHNS and CDR2 SASEGT come from the germline V gene. CDR3 sequence reads: CASNTGGGGQPQHF. CDR3 nucleotides: TGTGCCAGCAATACGGGAGGGGGTGGTCAGCCCCAGCATTTT.

The CDR3 DNA is TGCAGCGTTGAAGACCGGACAACTAGCACAGATACGCAGTATTTT. Translation gives CSVEDRTTSTDTQYF. V and J are TRBV29-1 and TRBJ2-3; D is possibly TRBD1 (5 bases). From germline, CDR1 is SQVTM and CDR2 ANQGSEA. CDR3 length equals 15 residues. V lost 0 bases, J lost 0 bases, and 10 bases lay in between.

The chain links TRBV19 to TRBJ1-1; D possibly corresponds to TRBD1 (5 bases). Germline CDR1 is LNHDA and CDR2 is SQIVND (reference sequence). The CDR3 has 14 residues. Trimming took 7 bases from V and 4 from J, leaving 16 bases between them. The DNA for the CDR3 is TGTGCCAGTATCCCAAATAGGGGAAGCACTGAAGCTTTCTTT. Translating it yields CASIPNRGSTEAFF.

The sample holds one count of this clone. This chain connects TRBV20-1 to TRBJ2-5; D remains unclear. Germline assignment: CDR1 DFQATT and CDR2 SNEGSKA (reference sequence). Trimming shortened V by 7 bases and J by 3 bases, and 9 bases separated the two germline ends. The CDR3 extends over 11 amino acids. Here the CDR3 DNA reads TGCAGTGGGCGGAAAGAAGAGACCCAGTACTTC. Protein product: CSGRKEETQYF.

The chain recombines TRBV4-1 with TRBJ2-1; TRBD2 agrees at 9 bases. V shed 3 bases and J 3 bases; nucleotides not matched to a gene: 6. Germline loops: CDR1 MGHRA, CDR2 YSYEKL. The CDR3 length is 16 residues. DNA of the CDR3: TGCGCCAGCAGCCAGGGGGCGGGGGGGCGCTACAATGAGCAGTTCTTC. This translates into CASSQGAGGRYNEQFF.

The sample holds a few counts of this clone. This chain joins TRBV27 and TRBJ2-2; 9 bases are a match to TRBD2. The germline gives CDR1 MNHEY, CDR2 SMNVEV (reference sequence). J lost 7 bases, V lost 6 bases, and 6 bases had no gene match. The CDR3 is 14 amino acids. The CDR3 DNA is TGTGCCAGCAGGACCGGGACTAGCAGCGGGGAGCTGTTTTTT. Amino acid sequence: CASRTGTSSGELFF.

V usage is TRBV5-1 and J usage is TRBJ1-2; D ambiguous. Trimming shortened V by 0 bases and J by 2 bases, and 23 bases separated the two germline ends. The CDR3 contains 19 residues. Germline V gene data show CDR1 as SGHRS and CDR2 as YFSETQ. The CDR3 reads CASSLGHLLRHKKNYGYTF. CDR3 sequence (DNA): TGCGCCAGCAGCTTGGGGCACCTCCTCCGCCATAAAAAAAACTATGGCTACACCTTC.

The V and J genes are TRBV15 and TRBJ1-6; perhaps TRBD1 as D (5 bases). CDR3 length: 15 residues. Germline CDR1 reads LNHNV; CDR2 reads YYDKDF (reference sequence). V was pared by 6 bases and J by 5 bases, with 14 bases between. CDR3 nucleotide sequence: TGTGCCACCAGACGGGAGGGGAGTAATAATTCACCCCTCCACTTT. It translates to CATRREGSNNSPLHF.

The chain joins TRBV27 to TRBJ2-6, with D possibly TRBD2 on 5 matching bases. Germline loops: CDR1 MNHEY, CDR2 SMNVEV (reference sequence). The CDR3 has 18 amino acids. V was pared by 10 bases and J by 1 base, with 23 bases between. The CDR3 is CATRLIGFSGSGANVLTF. CDR3 nucleotides: TGTGCCACCAGGCTTATCGGGTTCTCGGGGTCTGGGGCCAACGTCCTGACTTTC.

The chain has TRBV27 and TRBJ1-5; TRBD1 agrees at 7 bases. J lost 7 bases, V lost 2 bases, and 5 bases had no gene match. The CDR3 runs to 14 residues. The germline gives CDR1 MNHEY, CDR2 SMNVEV (reference sequence). The CDR3 protein is CASSLGQGGQPQHF. The CDR3 nucleotides read TGTGCCAGCAGTTTAGGCCAGGGGGGACAGCCCCAGCATTTT.

The chain carries TRBV27 and TRBJ2-5, with a possible D match to TRBD1 (5 bases). Germline assignment: CDR1 MNHEY and CDR2 SMNVEV (reference sequence). This CDR3 comprises 15 residues. V was trimmed by 0 bases and J by 3 bases, leaving 11 bases between them. For the CDR3, the DNA is TGTGCCAGCAGTTTATCCTCGCAGGGCAAAGAGACCCAGTACTTC. Encoded protein: CASSLSSQGKETQYF.

The chain links TRBV5-8 to TRBJ1-1; perhaps TRBD1 as D (5 bases). V was clipped by 6 bases and J by 1 base, with 13 bases between them. This CDR3 region has 14 residues. CDR1 is SGHTS and CDR2 is YDEGEE in the germline V gene. The CDR3 is CASNPAQGNTEAFF. CDR3 DNA: TGTGCCAGCAATCCTGCCCAGGGGAACACTGAAGCTTTCTTT.

The V call is TRBV7-2, the J call TRBJ1-3; D is possibly TRBD1 (6 bases). V lost 6 bases, J lost 4 bases, and 13 bases lay in between. Germline V gene sequence: CDR1 SGHTA, CDR2 FQGNSA. CDR3 length: 14 amino acids. The CDR3 coding sequence is TGTGCCAGCAGGAAAACAGGGACCGGAAACACCATATATTTT. Translated, it gives CASRKTGTGNTIYF.